These T cell receptor beta chains were read from a single sample in a study of lymphopenia after photon versus proton radiotherapy. Assay used: immunoSEQ multiplex PCR; TCRdb lists only in-frame clones, some missing. Of around 31,000 clones in the sample, roughly nine tenths were seen once. The specimen was peripheral blood, collected from a patient treated with proton-based radiotherapy. Receptors were obtained from a woman between 65 and 79 years old with pancreatic cancer. Some clones in this sample may be carry-over from other donors' samples. CDR3s include the opening cysteine and the closing phenylalanine or tryptophan. The D gene is left open where the match is weak. A row's size may be missing; if present it is once, few, many or a size class.

D: -; J: TRBJ1-1; V: TRBV28; size: -; CDR3: CASSLQGSLNTEAFF; DNA: TGTGCCAGCAGTTTACAGGGCAGCCTGAACACTGAAGCTTTCTTT
D: TRBD1; J: TRBJ1-1; V: TRBV18; size: -; CDR3: CASSPLGQGNTEAFF; DNA: TGTGCCAGCTCACCATTGGGACAGGGGAACACTGAAGCTTTCTTT
D: -; J: TRBJ2-7; V: TRBV11-2; size: -; CDR3: CASSSLTEDRYEQYF; DNA: TGTGCCAGCAGCTCCCTGACGGAAGACCGGTACGAGCAGTACTTC
D: TRBD1; J: TRBJ1-1; V: TRBV27; size: -; CDR3: CASNKRGRETEAFF; DNA: TGTGCCAGCAATAAAAGGGGGCGCGAAACTGAAGCTTTCTTT
D: -; J: TRBJ1-1; V: TRBV6-6; size: -; CDR3: CASSYMAATEAFF; DNA: TGTGCCAGCAGTTACATGGCAGCGACCGAAGCTTTCTTT
D: TRBD1; J: TRBJ2-3; V: TRBV5-4; size: -; CDR3: CASSQGQGNTDTQYF; DNA: TGTGCCAGCAGCCAGGGACAGGGAAACACAGATACGCAGTATTTT
D: TRBD2; J: TRBJ2-7; V: TRBV7-9; size: -; CDR3: CASTASGKGYYEQYF; DNA: TGTGCCAGCACCGCTAGCGGGAAAGGGTACTACGAGCAGTACTTC
D: -; J: TRBJ2-7; V: TRBV28; size: -; CDR3: CASSLPQNVYEQYF; DNA: TGTGCCAGCAGTTTACCACAGAACGTCTACGAGCAGTACTTC
D: -; J: TRBJ2-1; V: TRBV6-1; size: once; CDR3: CASSEDSRPYNEQFF; DNA: TGTGCCAGCAGTGAAGACAGCCGTCCGTACAATGAGCAGTTCTTC
D: TRBD1; J: TRBJ1-2; V: TRBV5-1; size: -; CDR3: CASSSGQGGAGYTF; DNA: TGCGCCAGCAGCTCCGGACAGGGTGGAGCTGGCTACACCTTC
D: -; J: TRBJ1-2; V: TRBV6-1; size: -; CDR3: CASNFNYGYTF; DNA: TGTGCCAGCAATTTTAACTATGGCTACACCTTC
D: TRBD2; J: TRBJ2-1; V: TRBV11-2; size: once; CDR3: CASQGTSGRSYNEQFF; DNA: TGTGCCAGCCAAGGGACTAGCGGGAGATCCTACAATGAGCAGTTCTTC
D: -; J: TRBJ1-1; V: TRBV7-2; size: -; CDR3: CASSSGTTSSAFF; DNA: TGTGCCAGCAGCTCGGGTACGACATCGTCCGCTTTCTTT
D: -; J: TRBJ1-3; V: TRBV7-2; size: -; CDR3: CASSQRTPPGNTIYF; DNA: TGTGCCAGCAGCCAACGGACTCCCCCTGGAAACACCATATATTTT
D: -; J: TRBJ1-1; V: TRBV4-1; size: medium-sized; CDR3: CASSQAGLKDTEAFF; DNA: TGCGCCAGCAGCCAAGCGGGCTTAAAGGACACTGAAGCTTTCTTT
D: -; J: TRBJ2-3; V: TRBV6-6; size: -; CDR3: CASTEATDTQYF; DNA: TGTGCCAGCACGGAAGCAACAGATACGCAGTATTTT
D: TRBD1; J: TRBJ1-5; V: TRBV28; size: -; CDR3: CASSLSQGAVVLPQHF; DNA: TGTGCCAGCAGTTTATCCCAGGGGGCGGTGGTGCTGCCCCAGCATTTT
D: -; J: TRBJ1-2; V: TRBV6-6; size: -; CDR3: CASSYSGTGGYTF; DNA: TGTGCCAGCAGTTACTCAGGGACGGGCGGCTACACCTTC
D: TRBD2; J: TRBJ2-5; V: TRBV5-1; size: -; CDR3: CASSLATSGRAVEETQYF; DNA: TGCGCCAGCAGCTTGGCCACTAGCGGGAGGGCGGTGGAAGAGACCCAGTACTTC
D: TRBD1; J: TRBJ1-5; V: TRBV6-1; size: -; CDR3: CATTSGQENQPQHF; DNA: TGTGCCACCACCTCCGGACAGGAAAATCAGCCCCAGCATTTT
D: -; J: TRBJ1-5; V: TRBV7-8; size: -; CDR3: CASSLANNQPQHF; DNA: TGTGCCAGCAGCTTAGCGAACAATCAGCCCCAGCATTTT
D: TRBD1; J: TRBJ2-7; V: TRBV5-1; size: -; CDR3: CASSFRDRVSYEQYF; DNA: TGCGCCAGCAGCTTCCGGGACAGGGTAAGCTACGAGCAGTACTTC